This T cell receptor (beta chain) was captured in a study of long-term antiretroviral therapy in people with HIV. Study-level results: CDR3 lengths in HIV samples spanned a narrower range than controls. Investigators report no available data on ART adherence, viral resistance or therapy changes. Dominant in the repertoire at all time points were clones expanded before ART.

immunoSEQ v3.0 was run at survey level. Sequencing used immunoSEQ multiplex PCR; TCRdb keeps in-frame clones, though not all of them. The top ten clones hold about 19% of a sample with 14,000 or so clones, 75% to 85% of them seen once. To note about this clone: Antigen specificity is unknown.

Inclusion required at least two post-ART and at least one pre-ART PBMC samples. CDR3 length equals 14 residues. CDR1 is WSHSY and CDR2 is SAAADI in the germline V gene. V lost 7 bases, J lost 4 bases, and 7 bases stayed unmatched. This TCR was sampled from a man between 35 and 55 years old with HIV. V is TRBV10-2 and J is TRBJ2-7; 10 nucleotides agree with TRBD1. The sequenced sample was unsorted PBMCs, obtained 1.3 years before starting antiretroviral therapy. The CDR3: CASTLDRGPYEQYF. As DNA, the CDR3 is TGCGCCAGCACCCTCGACAGGGGGCCGTACGAGCAGTACTTC.